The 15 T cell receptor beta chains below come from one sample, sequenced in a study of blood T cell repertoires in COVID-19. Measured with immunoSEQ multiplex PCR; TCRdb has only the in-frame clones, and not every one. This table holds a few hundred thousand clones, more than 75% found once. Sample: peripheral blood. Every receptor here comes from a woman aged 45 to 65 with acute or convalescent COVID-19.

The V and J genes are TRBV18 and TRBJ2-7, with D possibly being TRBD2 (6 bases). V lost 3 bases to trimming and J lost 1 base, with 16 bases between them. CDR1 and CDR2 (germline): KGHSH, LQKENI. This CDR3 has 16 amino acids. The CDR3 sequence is CASSPPGLMGSYEQYF. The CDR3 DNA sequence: TGTGCCAGCTCACCCCCGGGACTGATGGGGTCCTACGAGCAGTACTTC.

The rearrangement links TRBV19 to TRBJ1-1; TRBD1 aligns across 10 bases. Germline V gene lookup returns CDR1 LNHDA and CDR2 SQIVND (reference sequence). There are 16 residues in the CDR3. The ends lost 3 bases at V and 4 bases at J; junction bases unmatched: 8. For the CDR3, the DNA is TGTGCCAGTAGTATCCGGGACAGGGGAGGAGGCACTGAAGCTTTCTTT. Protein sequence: CASSIRDRGGGTEAFF.

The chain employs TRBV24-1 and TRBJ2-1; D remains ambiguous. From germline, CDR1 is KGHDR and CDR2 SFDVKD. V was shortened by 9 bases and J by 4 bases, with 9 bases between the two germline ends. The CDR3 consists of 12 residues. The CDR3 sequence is CATSSYYNEQFF. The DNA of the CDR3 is TGTGCCACCTCTTCCTATTACAATGAGCAGTTCTTC.

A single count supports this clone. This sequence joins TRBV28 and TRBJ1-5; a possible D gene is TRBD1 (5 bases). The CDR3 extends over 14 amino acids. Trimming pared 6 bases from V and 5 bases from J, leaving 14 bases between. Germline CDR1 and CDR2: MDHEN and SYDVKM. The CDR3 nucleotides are TGTGCCAGCAGGCCCAGGGTGGAATATCAGCCCCAGCATTTT. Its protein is CASRPRVEYQPQHF.

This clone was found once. This chain's CDR3 is CASSESPSDYEQYF. CDR3 coding DNA: TGTGCCAGCAGTGAATCGCCTAGCGACTACGAGCAGTACTTC. The rearrangement joins TRBV2 to TRBJ2-7; TRBD2 is a possible D gene (6 bases). The V end lost 2 bases, the J end lost 3 bases, and 11 bases lay between the germline ends. The CDR3 extends over 14 amino acids. From germline, CDR1 is SNHLY and CDR2 FYNNEI.

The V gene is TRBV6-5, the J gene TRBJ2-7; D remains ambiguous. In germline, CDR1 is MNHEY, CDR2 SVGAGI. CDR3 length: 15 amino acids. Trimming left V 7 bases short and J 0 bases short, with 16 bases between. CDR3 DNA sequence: TGTGCCAGCAATCCCCGGGTCGGTTACTCCTACGAGCAGTACTTC. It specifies CASNPRVGYSYEQYF.

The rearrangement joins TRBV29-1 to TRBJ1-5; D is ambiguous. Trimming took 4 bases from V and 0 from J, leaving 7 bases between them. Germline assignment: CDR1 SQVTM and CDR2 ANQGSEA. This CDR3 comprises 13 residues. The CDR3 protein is CSVVQNSNQPQHF. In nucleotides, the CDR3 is TGCAGCGTTGTACAAAATAGCAATCAGCCCCAGCATTTT.

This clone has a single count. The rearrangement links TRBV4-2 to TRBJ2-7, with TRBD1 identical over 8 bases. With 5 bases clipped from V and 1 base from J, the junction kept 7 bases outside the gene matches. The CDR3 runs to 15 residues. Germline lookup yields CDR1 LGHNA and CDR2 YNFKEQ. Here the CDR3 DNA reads TGTGCCAGCAGCGACCGGACAGGGTATTCCTACGAGCAGTACTTC. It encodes CASSDRTGYSYEQYF.

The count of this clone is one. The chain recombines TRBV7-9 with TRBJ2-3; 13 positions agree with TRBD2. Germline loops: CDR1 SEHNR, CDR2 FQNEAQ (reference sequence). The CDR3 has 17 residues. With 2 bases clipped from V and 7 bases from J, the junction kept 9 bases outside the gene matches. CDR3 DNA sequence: TGTGCCAGCAGCTTACCCACTAGCGGGAGGGCCGGATATACGCAGTATTTT. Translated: CASSLPTSGRAGYTQYF.

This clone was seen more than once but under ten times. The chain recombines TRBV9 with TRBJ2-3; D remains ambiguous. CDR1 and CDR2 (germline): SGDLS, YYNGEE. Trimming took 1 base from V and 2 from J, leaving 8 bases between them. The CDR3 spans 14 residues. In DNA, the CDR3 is TGTGCCAGCAGCGTACACACATACACAGATACGCAGTATTTT. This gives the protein CASSVHTYTDTQYF.

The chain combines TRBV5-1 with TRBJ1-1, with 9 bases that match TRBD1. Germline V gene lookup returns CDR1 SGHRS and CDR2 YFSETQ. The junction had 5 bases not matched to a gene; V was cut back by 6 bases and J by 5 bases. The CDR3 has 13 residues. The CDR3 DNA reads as TGCGCCAGCACTCTTGACAGGGGGACTGAAGCTTTCTTT. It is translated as CASTLDRGTEAFF.

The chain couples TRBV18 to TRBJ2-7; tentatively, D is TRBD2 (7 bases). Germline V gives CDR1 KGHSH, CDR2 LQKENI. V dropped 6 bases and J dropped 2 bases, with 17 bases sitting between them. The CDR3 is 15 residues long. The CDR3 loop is CASSPSAGATYEQYF. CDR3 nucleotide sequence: TGTGCCAGCTCCCCTTCGGCGGGGGCAACCTACGAGCAGTACTTC.

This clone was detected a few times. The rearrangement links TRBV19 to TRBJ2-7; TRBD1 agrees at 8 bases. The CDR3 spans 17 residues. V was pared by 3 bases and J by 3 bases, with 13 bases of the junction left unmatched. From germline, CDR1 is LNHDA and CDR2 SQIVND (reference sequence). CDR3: CASSIRGLSTGVYEQYF. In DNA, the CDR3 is TGTGCCAGTAGTATTCGGGGACTTTCGACAGGGGTCTACGAGCAGTACTTC.

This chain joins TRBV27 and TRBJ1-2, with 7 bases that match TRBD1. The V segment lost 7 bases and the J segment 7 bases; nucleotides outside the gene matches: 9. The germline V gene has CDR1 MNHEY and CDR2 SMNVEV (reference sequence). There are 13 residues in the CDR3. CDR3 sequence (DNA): TGTGCCAGCACCTCCCAGGGGGGTGGTGGCTACACCTTC. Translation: CASTSQGGGGYTF.

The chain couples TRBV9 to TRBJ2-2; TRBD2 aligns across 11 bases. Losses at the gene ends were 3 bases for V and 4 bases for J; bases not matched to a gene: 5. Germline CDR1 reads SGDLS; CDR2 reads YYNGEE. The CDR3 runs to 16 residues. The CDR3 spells CASSGGLAGITGELFF. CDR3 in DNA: TGTGCCAGCAGCGGTGGACTAGCGGGTATCACCGGGGAGCTGTTTTTT. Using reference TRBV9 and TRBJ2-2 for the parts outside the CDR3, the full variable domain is DSGVTQTPKHLITATGQRVTLRCSPRSGDLSVYWYQQSLDQGLQFLIQYYNGEERAKGNILERFSAQQFPDLHSELNLSSLELGDSALYFCASSGGLAGITGELFFGEGSRLTVL.